A single sample is the source of the 32 T cell receptor beta chains below, sequenced in a study of breast tumors, draining lymph nodes, adjacent tissues. Samples came from axillary lymph nodes draining the breast cancer. TCRdb recomputed calls from the multiplex PCR reads with MiXCR, one row per CDR3 protein. The repertoire holds fewer than 200,000 distinct CDR3 sequences, with 33% as singletons. Sequencing was carried out using axillary lymph node tissue. All receptors derive from a female donor with breast cancer. Some clones in this sample may be carry-over from other donors' samples.

This clonotype came up many times. V is TRBV2 and J is TRBJ1-3; 10 bases are a match to TRBD1. The CDR3 length is 16 residues. After removal of 4 bases from V and 1 base from J, the junction contained 4 bases not matched to a gene. Germline V gene sequence: CDR1 SNHLY, CDR2 FYNNEI. CDR3 bases: TGTGCCAGCAGTGGACAGGGGGCGTCTTCTGGAAACACCATATATTTT. Translated, it gives CASSGQGASSGNTIYF.

This clonotype has just a few counts. The V call is TRBV6-5, the J call TRBJ1-2; D possibly corresponds to TRBD1 (5 bases). The V and J ends lost 6 bases and 4 bases respectively, with 18 bases between them. Per the germline V gene, CDR1 is MNHEY and CDR2 is SVGAGI. The CDR3 totals 15 residues. The CDR3 is CASRGGSRGFYGYTF. The CDR3 bases are TGTGCCAGCAGGGGGGGGTCTCGAGGGTTCTATGGCTACACCTTC.

This clonotype was recorded many times. The V call is TRBV7-8, the J call TRBJ2-7, with D uncertain. The germline gives CDR1 SGHVS, CDR2 FQNEAQ. V lost 8 bases to trimming and J lost 0 bases, with 14 bases between them. The CDR3 spans 14 residues. The CDR3 protein is CASSGTINSYEQYF. The CDR3 DNA is TGTGCCAGCTCTGGAACCATCAACTCCTACGAGCAGTACTTC. Based on the CDR3 plus reference TRBV7-8 and TRBJ2-7, the full variable domain is GAGVSQSPRYKVAKRGQDVALRCDPISGHVSLFWYQQALGQGPEFLTYFQNEAQLDKSGLPSDRFFAERPEGSVSTLKIQRTQQEDSAVYLCASSGTINSYEQYFGPGTRLTVT.

This clonotype has ten or more counts. The chain is built from TRBV5-8 and TRBJ2-1, with 7 bases that match TRBD1. V trimming: 5 bases; J trimming: 3 bases; junction bases outside the gene matches: 8. Germline V lookup: CDR1 SGHTS, CDR2 YDEGEE. This CDR3 spans 15 amino acids. The CDR3 here is CASSEGTDNYNEQFF. CDR3 sequence (DNA): TGTGCCAGCAGTGAGGGGACAGATAACTACAATGAGCAGTTCTTC.

A note on this clonotype: A much larger clone differs from this one at a single base, so this may be a read error. The J gene is TRBJ2-3, the V gene TRBV5-8, with D hard to call. Trimming cost V 0 bases and J 2 bases, with 13 bases left between them. The CDR3 is 16 residues long. Germline CDR1 reads SGHTS; CDR2 reads YDEGEE. CDR3 amino acids: CASSLALAPYTDTQYF. DNA for the CDR3: TGTGCCAGCAGCTTGGCCTTGGCCCCCTACACAGATACGCAGTATTTT.

The chain links TRBV6-1 to TRBJ2-7, with D tentatively TRBD1 (5 bases). Trimming removed 5 bases from V and 2 bases from J, with 19 bases in between. The CDR3 length is 16 residues. Germline CDR1 reads MNHNS; CDR2 reads SASEGT. CDR3 sequence (DNA): TGTGCCAGCAGTCGCACGCAGGGATATGTTCCCTACGAGCAGTACTTC. Translated, it gives CASSRTQGYVPYEQYF.

To note about this clonotype: The conserved phenylalanine or tryptophan is not found at the CDR3 terminus, so this likely reflects a read error. The V call is TRBV27, the J call TRBJ1-2, with D uncertain. V lost 5 bases and J 0 bases, leaving 16 bases between the germline ends. Germline V lookup: CDR1 MNHEY, CDR2 SMNVEV (reference sequence). This CDR3 region has 16 residues. CDR3 loop: CASSPLSTTTNYGYTS. CDR3 DNA sequence: TGTGCCAGCAGTCCGTTAAGCACAACTACTAACTATGGCTACACCTCT.

This clonotype was recorded many times. The chain employs TRBV7-2 and TRBJ2-7; D gene ambiguous. The CDR3 length is 13 residues. The V and J ends lost 2 bases and 5 bases respectively, with 10 bases between them. The germline V gene has CDR1 SGHTA and CDR2 FQGNSA. As DNA, the CDR3 is TGTGCCAGCAGCTTAATCATCGTTGACGAGCAGTACTTC. Encoded protein: CASSLIIVDEQYF. Drawing the rest from reference TRBV7-2 and TRBJ2-7, the complete variable domain is GAGVSQSPSNKVTEKGKDVELRCDPISGHTALYWYRQSLGQGLEFLIYFQGNSAPDKSGLPSDRFSAERTGGSVSTLTIQRTQQEDSAVYLCASSLIIVDEQYFGPGTRLTVT.

This clonotype was counted between two and nine times. The chain is built from TRBV6-5 and TRBJ2-1; D possibly corresponds to TRBD1 (5 bases). Germline CDR1 reads MNHEY; CDR2 reads SVGAGI. The CDR3 extends over 15 amino acids. Trimming pared 0 bases from V and 4 bases from J, leaving 10 bases between. The CDR3 DNA reads as TGTGCCAGCAGTTACTCGGGGCTACGTTACAATGAGCAGTTCTTC. Encoded protein: CASSYSGLRYNEQFF.

This chain uses TRBV11-1 with TRBJ2-3; D not resolved. Germline-derived CDR1 and CDR2 are SGHAT and FQDESV (reference sequence). The CDR3 runs 8 residues. V gave up 10 bases and J gave up 8 bases, with 4 bases separating them. CDR3 loop: CAKSTQYF. CDR3 bases: TGTGCCAAGTCTACGCAGTATTTT.

The chain recombines TRBV19 with TRBJ1-5; no firm D call. Trimming left V 3 bases short and J 6 bases short, with 6 bases between. Germline V gene data show CDR1 as LNHDA and CDR2 as SQIVND (reference sequence). The CDR3 runs to 12 residues. CDR3 sequence reads: CASSIGSQPQHF. The CDR3 DNA sequence: TGTGCCAGTAGTATTGGGAGTCAGCCCCAGCATTTT.

The V call is TRBV12-3 or TRBV12-4, the J call TRBJ1-5; the D gene is possibly TRBD1 (5 bases). This CDR3 is built from 12 residues. Trimming took 5 bases from V and 14 from J, leaving 16 bases between them. The DNA of the CDR3 is TGTGCCAGCAGTACGGGACTAGCTTACGAGCATTTT. It yields the protein CASSTGLAYEHF.

This clonotype was seen repeatedly, ten times or more. The CDR3 loop reads CASLDPGRETQYF. In nucleotides, the CDR3 is TGTGCCAGCCTGGACCCGGGCAGAGAGACCCAGTACTTC. This chain links TRBV5-8 with TRBJ2-5; no definite D call. This CDR3 has 13 residues. Trimming cost V 7 bases and J 4 bases, with 14 bases left between them. CDR1 is SGHTS, CDR2 YDEGEE, per germline.

The CDR3 bases are TGTGCCAGCAGTTTGATAGGGGTCTGGGAGGATGGCTACACCTTC. Its protein product is CASSLIGVWEDGYTF. The V gene is TRBV12-3 or TRBV12-4, the J gene TRBJ1-2, with D tentatively TRBD1 (5 bases). The CDR3 runs 15 residues. V was shortened by 3 bases and J by 6 bases, with 17 bases between the two germline ends.

To note about this clonotype: A much larger clone lies one base from this, so it may be a read error. The CDR3 does not close with the conserved phenylalanine or tryptophan, likely indicating a read error. The gene calls are TRBV6-5 and TRBJ1-2; D unresolved. Trimming left V 6 bases short and J 4 bases short, with 15 bases between. The germline gives CDR1 MNHEY, CDR2 SVGAGI. The CDR3 has 14 amino acids. The CDR3 is CASRIPMTPYGYTI. The CDR3 nucleotides are TGTGCCAGCAGGATACCGATGACTCCCTATGGCTACACCATC.

This clonotype occurred many times. This clone may be a read error of a much larger clone one base away. CDR3 in DNA: TGCAGTGCTTCTCGTGTGGGGGCTGGTGCCGAGACCCAGTACTTC. It encodes CSASRVGAGAETQYF. The J gene is TRBJ2-5, the V gene TRBV20-1, with a weak D call TRBD1 (6 bases). The germline gives CDR1 DFQATT, CDR2 SNEGSKA (reference sequence). The germline V and J ends were trimmed by 5 bases and 5 bases, with 21 bases remaining between them. This CDR3 contains 15 residues.

By proportion, this clonotype is medium-sized. The rearrangement links TRBV7-9 to TRBJ1-2, with D hard to call. The germline CDR1 and CDR2 sequences are SEHNR and FQNEAQ (reference sequence). Trimming cost V 7 bases and J 5 bases, with 11 bases left between them. This CDR3 has 12 amino acids. The CDR3 sequence is CASTRDLYGYTF. In DNA, the CDR3 is TGTGCCAGCACCCGTGACTTGTATGGCTACACCTTC.

The chain links TRBV20-1 to TRBJ1-6; 7 nucleotides align to TRBD1. The CDR3 has 14 amino acids. Per the germline V gene, CDR1 is DFQATT and CDR2 is SNEGSKA (reference sequence). The trim removed 3 bases at V and 8 bases at J, leaving 7 bases unmatched. CDR3 loop: CSARTTQGDSPLHF. The DNA of the CDR3 is TGCAGTGCTAGGACTACTCAGGGGGATTCACCCCTCCACTTT.

A word on this clonotype: A much larger clone sits a single nucleotide away, making a read error possible. The CDR3, as DNA: TGTGCCAGCAGGGCAGACCCGTGCAATGAGCAGTTCTTC. Translated, it gives CASRADPCNEQFF. J is TRBJ2-1 and V is TRBV2; no definite D call. The CDR3 contains 13 residues. The germline CDR1 and CDR2 sequences are SNHLY and FYNNEI. Trimming removed 6 bases at V and 6 bases at J, with 12 bases between.

This clonotype was counted once. The chain couples TRBV20-1 to TRBJ2-2; D might be TRBD2 (7 bases). The CDR3 length is 17 residues. CDR1 DFQATT and CDR2 SNEGSKA come from the germline V gene (reference sequence). V was trimmed by 0 bases and J by 2 bases, leaving 16 bases between them. The CDR3 nucleotides are TGCAGTGCTAGAGATTCAGGGGCAGCGGGAAACACCGGGGAGCTGTTTTTT. Translation gives CSARDSGAAGNTGELFF.

The CDR3 coding sequence is TGTGCCAGCAGCCAAGATGATCCCCGGGGGGGTGGCACCGGGGAGCTGTTTTTT. Translated, it gives CASSQDDPRGGGTGELFF. V is TRBV4-2 and J is TRBJ2-2, with 8 bases identical to TRBD2. Germline V gives CDR1 LGHNA, CDR2 YNFKEQ. Unmatched junction bases numbered 10, after V lost 0 bases and J lost 4 bases. This CDR3 spans 18 amino acids.

In the case of this clonotype: This sequence may be a read error, since a much larger clone differs from it by one base. The gene calls are TRBV5-4 and TRBJ1-2; perhaps TRBD1 as D (6 bases). Germline V CDR1 and CDR2: SGHNT, YYREEE (reference sequence). Deletions cut 3 bases from V and 0 bases from J, with 12 bases between. The length of the CDR3 is 15 residues. The CDR3 DNA sequence: TGTGCCAGCAGCTCCGCAGGGGCCGCTAACTATGGCTACACCTTC. Encoded protein: CASSSAGAANYGYTF.

This clonotype was seen more than once but under ten times. The V and J genes are TRBV5-4 and TRBJ1-1; a possible D gene is TRBD1 (5 bases). V lost 4 bases and J 2 bases, leaving 12 bases between the germline ends. From germline, CDR1 is SGHNT and CDR2 YYREEE (reference sequence). The CDR3 covers 14 residues. CDR3 amino acids: CASSDDSRNTEAFF. DNA of the CDR3: TGTGCCAGCAGCGATGACAGTAGAAACACTGAAGCTTTCTTT.

This clonotype occurred many times. The chain links TRBV18 to TRBJ2-1; possible D gene TRBD2, 6 bases. Germline V gives CDR1 KGHSH, CDR2 LQKENI. V lost 3 bases, J lost 2 bases, and 14 bases lay in between. The CDR3 covers 16 residues. The CDR3 sequence: CASSPRAGTTYNEQFF. CDR3 sequence (DNA): TGTGCCAGCTCACCTCGGGCGGGAACGACCTACAATGAGCAGTTCTTC. The full variable domain, rest sourced from reference TRBV18 and TRBJ2-1, is NAGVMQNPRHLVRRRGQEARLRCSPMKGHSHVYWYRQLPEEGLKFMVYLQKENIIDESGMPKERFSAEFPKEGPSILRIQQVVRGDSAAYFCASSPRAGTTYNEQFFGPGTRLTVL.

This clonotype has a count of ten or more. The chain recombines TRBV5-1 with TRBJ2-7; TRBD2 matches 7 bases. Germline V gives CDR1 SGHRS, CDR2 YFSETQ. This CDR3 region has 14 residues. The ends lost 3 bases at V and 0 bases at J; junction bases unmatched: 3. The CDR3 DNA is TGCGCCAGCAGCTGGGAGGGATTCTCCTACGAGCAGTACTTC. The encoded protein is CASSWEGFSYEQYF.

This clonotype was observed a single time. This may be a read error: a much more frequent sequence differs by one nucleotide. This chain joins TRBV30 and TRBJ2-3; D remains unclear. V lost 3 bases to trimming and J lost 1 base, with 8 bases between them. CDR3 size: 13 residues. Germline V lookup: CDR1 GTSNPN, CDR2 SVGIG (reference sequence). The CDR3 region is CAWSLYGTDTQYF. The CDR3 region has the DNA TGTGCCTGGAGCCTGTACGGCACAGATACGCAGTATTTT.

This clonotype was counted many times. The rearrangement joins TRBV24-1 to TRBJ2-1; D is ambiguous. This CDR3 spans 13 amino acids. V was pared by 3 bases and J by 10 bases, with 12 bases between. Germline values: CDR1 KGHDR, CDR2 SFDVKD. In DNA, the CDR3 is TGTGCCACCAGTGATCTGTCTGGGCAGGAGCAGTTCTTC. Amino acid sequence: CATSDLSGQEQFF.

This clonotype appeared many times. The chain couples TRBV19 to TRBJ1-5; 8 bases are shared with TRBD1. The CDR3 extends over 18 amino acids. V lost 7 bases to trimming and J lost 0 bases; unmatched junction nucleotides: 14. Germline loops: CDR1 LNHDA, CDR2 SQIVND (reference sequence). DNA for the CDR3: TGTGCCAGTATTTCAGGACAGGGAGGGAGTGATAGCAATCAGCCCCAGCATTTT. It encodes CASISGQGGSDSNQPQHF.

This clonotype was seen just once. This sequence joins TRBV19 and TRBJ2-1, with TRBD2 matching 7 bases. This CDR3 contains 16 residues. Trimming removed 6 bases from V and 2 bases from J; junction bases left unmatched: 10. In germline, CDR1 is LNHDA, CDR2 SQIVND (reference sequence). The CDR3 DNA is TGTGCCAGTAGACCGCTACCGGGACTAACCTACAATGAGCAGTTCTTC. Amino acids: CASRPLPGLTYNEQFF.

This clonotype was observed at least ten times. The chain uses TRBV5-8 and TRBJ2-1, with 14 bases fitting TRBD2. The CDR3 covers 15 residues. Germline CDR1 is SGHTS and CDR2 is YDEGEE. V shed 0 bases and J 9 bases; nucleotides not matched to a gene: 2. The CDR3 coding sequence is TGTGCCAGCAGCTTGGGGACTAGCGGGAGGAGTGAGCAGTTCTTC. As protein: CASSLGTSGRSEQFF.

This clonotype came up many times. J is TRBJ1-2 and V is TRBV2; 7 bases align to TRBD1. Germline-derived CDR1 and CDR2 are SNHLY and FYNNEI. The V segment lost 5 bases and the J segment 0 bases; nucleotides outside the gene matches: 3. The CDR3 has 14 amino acids. The CDR3 DNA reads TGTGCCAGCAGTCGGGACAGCGCTAACTATGGCTACACCTTC. Its translation: CASSRDSANYGYTF.

This clonotype was detected ten times or more. The gene calls are TRBV20-1 and TRBJ2-1; 7 bases fit TRBD2. Trimming at V came to 0 bases and at J to 2 bases, leaving 7 bases not matched to a gene. The CDR3 runs to 16 residues. Germline CDR1 and CDR2: DFQATT and SNEGSKA (reference sequence). The DNA of the CDR3 is TGCAGTGCTAGAGATACGGCTAGCGGAGCCTACAATGAGCAGTTCTTC. Translation: CSARDTASGAYNEQFF.